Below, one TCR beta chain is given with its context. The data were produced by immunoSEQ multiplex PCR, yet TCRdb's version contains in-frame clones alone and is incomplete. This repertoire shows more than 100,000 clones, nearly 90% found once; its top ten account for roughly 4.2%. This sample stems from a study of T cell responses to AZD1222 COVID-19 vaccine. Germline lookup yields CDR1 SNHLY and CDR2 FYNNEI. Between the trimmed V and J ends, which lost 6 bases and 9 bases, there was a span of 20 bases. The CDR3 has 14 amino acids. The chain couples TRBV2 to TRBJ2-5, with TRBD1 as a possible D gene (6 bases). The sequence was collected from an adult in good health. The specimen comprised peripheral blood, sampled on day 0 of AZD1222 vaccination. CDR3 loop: CASSPPGTSMAQYF. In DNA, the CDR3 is TGTGCCAGCAGCCCCCCCGGGACATCTATGGCCCAGTACTTC.